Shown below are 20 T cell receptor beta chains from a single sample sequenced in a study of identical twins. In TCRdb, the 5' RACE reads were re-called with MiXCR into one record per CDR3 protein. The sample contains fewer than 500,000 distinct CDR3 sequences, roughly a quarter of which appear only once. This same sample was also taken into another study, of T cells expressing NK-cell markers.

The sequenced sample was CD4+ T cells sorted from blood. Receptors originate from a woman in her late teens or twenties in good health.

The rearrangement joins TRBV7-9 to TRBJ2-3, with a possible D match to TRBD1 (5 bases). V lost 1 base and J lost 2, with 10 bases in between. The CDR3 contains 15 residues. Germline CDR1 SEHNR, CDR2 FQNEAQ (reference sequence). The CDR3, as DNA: TGTGCCAGCAGCTTAGGCGGCAGGGCCACAGATACGCAGTATTTT. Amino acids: CASSLGGRATDTQYF.

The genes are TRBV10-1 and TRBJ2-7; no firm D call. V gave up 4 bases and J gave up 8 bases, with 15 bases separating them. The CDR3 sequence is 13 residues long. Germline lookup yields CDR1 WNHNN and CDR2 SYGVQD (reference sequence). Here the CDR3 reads CASSVSSFGKQYF. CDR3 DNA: TGCGCCAGCAGTGTGTCAAGTTTTGGTAAGCAGTACTTC.

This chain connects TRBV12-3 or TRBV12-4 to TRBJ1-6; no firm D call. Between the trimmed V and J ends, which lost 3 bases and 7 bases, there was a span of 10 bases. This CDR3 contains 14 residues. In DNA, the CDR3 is TGTGCCAGCAGTTTGCTGACGGGGAATTCACCCCTCCACTTT. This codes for CASSLLTGNSPLHF.

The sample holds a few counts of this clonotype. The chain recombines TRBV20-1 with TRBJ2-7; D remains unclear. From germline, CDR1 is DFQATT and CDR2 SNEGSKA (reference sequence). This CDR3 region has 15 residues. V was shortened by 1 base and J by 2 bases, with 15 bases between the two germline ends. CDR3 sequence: CSARVRRLNTYEQYF. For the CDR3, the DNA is TGCAGTGCTAGAGTCCGTCGACTTAACACCTACGAGCAGTACTTC.

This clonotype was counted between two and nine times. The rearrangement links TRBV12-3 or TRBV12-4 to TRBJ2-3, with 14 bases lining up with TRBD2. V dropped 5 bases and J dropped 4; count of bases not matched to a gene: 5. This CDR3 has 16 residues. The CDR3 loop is CASSPRLAGGSDTQYF. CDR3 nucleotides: TGTGCCAGCAGTCCCCGACTAGCGGGGGGGTCAGATACGCAGTATTTT.

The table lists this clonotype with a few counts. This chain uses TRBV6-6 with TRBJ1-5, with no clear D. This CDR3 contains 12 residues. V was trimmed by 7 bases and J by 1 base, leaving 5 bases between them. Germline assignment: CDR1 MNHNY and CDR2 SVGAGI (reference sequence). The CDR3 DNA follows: TGTGCCAGCACAAACAGCAATCAGCCCCAGCATTTT. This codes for CASTNSNQPQHF.

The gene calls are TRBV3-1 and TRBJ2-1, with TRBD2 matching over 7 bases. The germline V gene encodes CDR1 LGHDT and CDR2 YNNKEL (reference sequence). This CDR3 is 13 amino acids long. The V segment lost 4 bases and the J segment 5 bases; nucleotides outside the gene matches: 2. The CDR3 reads CASSRLAHNEQFF. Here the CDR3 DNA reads TGTGCCAGCAGCCGACTAGCCCACAATGAGCAGTTCTTC.

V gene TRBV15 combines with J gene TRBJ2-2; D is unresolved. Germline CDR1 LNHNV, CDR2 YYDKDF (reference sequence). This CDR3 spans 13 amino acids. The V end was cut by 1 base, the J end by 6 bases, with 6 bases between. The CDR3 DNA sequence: TGTGCCACCAGCAGAGCCTACGCCGGGGAGCTGTTTTTT. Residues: CATSRAYAGELFF.

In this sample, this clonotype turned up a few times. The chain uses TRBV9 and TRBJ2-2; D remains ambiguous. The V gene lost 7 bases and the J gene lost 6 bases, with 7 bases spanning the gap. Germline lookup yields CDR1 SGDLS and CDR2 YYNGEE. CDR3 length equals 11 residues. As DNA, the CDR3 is TGTGCCAGCTCCCACTCCGGGGAGCTGTTTTTT. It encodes CASSHSGELFF.

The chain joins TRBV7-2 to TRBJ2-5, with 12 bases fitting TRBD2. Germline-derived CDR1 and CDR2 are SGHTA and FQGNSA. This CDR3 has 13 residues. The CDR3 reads CVWGLAGQETQYF. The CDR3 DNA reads TGTGTCTGGGGACTAGCGGGCCAAGAGACCCAGTACTTC. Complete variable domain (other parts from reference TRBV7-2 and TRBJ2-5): GAGVSQSPSNKVTEKGKDVELRCDPISGHTALYWYRQSLGQGLEFLIYFQGNSAPDKSGLPSDRFSAERTGGSVSTLTIQRTQQEDSAVYLCVWGLAGQETQYFGPGTRLLVL.

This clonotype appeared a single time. The CDR3 sequence is CASSYVARGETQYF. In nucleotides, the CDR3 is TGTGCCAGCAGTTACGTCGCACGCGGCGAGACCCAGTACTTC. The chain recombines TRBV6-5 with TRBJ2-5; D uncertain. The germline CDR1 and CDR2 sequences are MNHEY and SVGAGI. The CDR3 is made up of 14 amino acids. Trimming cost V 2 bases and J 5 bases, with 12 bases left between them.

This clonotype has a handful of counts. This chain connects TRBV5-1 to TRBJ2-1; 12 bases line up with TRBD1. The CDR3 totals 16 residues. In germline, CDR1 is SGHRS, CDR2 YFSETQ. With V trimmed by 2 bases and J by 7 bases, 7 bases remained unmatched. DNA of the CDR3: TGCGCCAGCAGCTTCCCGGGACAGGGGGCTCCGAATGAGCAGTTCTTC. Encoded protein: CASSFPGQGAPNEQFF.

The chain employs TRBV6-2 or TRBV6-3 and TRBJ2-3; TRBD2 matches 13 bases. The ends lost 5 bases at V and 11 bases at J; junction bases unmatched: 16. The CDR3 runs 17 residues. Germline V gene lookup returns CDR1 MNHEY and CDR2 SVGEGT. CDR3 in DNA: TGTGCCAGCAGTCCCCGAATCGGGACTAGCGGGGTCATTAAGCAGTATTTT. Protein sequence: CASSPRIGTSGVIKQYF.

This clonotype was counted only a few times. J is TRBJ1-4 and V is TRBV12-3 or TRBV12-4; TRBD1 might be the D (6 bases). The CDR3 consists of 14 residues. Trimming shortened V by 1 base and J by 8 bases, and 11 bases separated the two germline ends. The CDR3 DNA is TGTGCCAGCAGTTTAGACAGGGTGGGGGAAAAACTGTTTTTT. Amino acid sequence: CASSLDRVGEKLFF.

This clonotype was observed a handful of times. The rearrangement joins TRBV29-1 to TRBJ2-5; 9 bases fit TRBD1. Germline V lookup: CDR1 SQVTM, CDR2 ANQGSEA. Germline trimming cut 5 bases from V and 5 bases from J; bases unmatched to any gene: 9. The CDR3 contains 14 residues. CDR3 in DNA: TGCAGCGTTTCCGGGACAGGGCTTGGGGAGACCCAGTACTTC. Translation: CSVSGTGLGETQYF.

The CDR3 DNA reads as TGCAGTGTTCTAGCGGGGGCCGGGGAGCTGTTTTTT. Its protein product is CSVLAGAGELFF. The chain combines TRBV20-1 with TRBJ2-2; the match to TRBD2 covers 10 bases. Germline V gene sequence: CDR1 DFQATT, CDR2 SNEGSKA (reference sequence). Losses at the gene ends were 7 bases for V and 6 bases for J; bases not matched to a gene: 2. This CDR3 contains 12 residues.

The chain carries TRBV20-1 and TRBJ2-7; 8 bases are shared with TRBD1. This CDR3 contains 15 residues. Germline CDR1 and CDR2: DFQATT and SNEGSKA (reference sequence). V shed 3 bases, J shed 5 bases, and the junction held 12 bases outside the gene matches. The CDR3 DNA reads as TGCAGTGCTAGCCGAAACCCCTCGACAGGGGACGAGCAGTACTTC. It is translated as CSASRNPSTGDEQYF.

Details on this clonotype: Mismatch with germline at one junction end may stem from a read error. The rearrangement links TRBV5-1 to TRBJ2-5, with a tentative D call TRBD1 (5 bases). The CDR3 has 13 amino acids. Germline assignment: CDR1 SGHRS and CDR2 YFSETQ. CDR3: CASARGSQETLYF. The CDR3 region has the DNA TGCGCCAGCGCAAGGGGCTCCCAAGAGACCCTGTACTTC.

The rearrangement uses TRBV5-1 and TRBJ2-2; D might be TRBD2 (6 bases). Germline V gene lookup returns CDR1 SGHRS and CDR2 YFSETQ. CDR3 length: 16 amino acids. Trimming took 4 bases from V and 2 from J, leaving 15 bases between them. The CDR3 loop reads CASSARAGQNTGELFF. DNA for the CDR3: TGCGCCAGCAGCGCACGAGCGGGCCAAAACACCGGGGAGCTGTTTTTT.

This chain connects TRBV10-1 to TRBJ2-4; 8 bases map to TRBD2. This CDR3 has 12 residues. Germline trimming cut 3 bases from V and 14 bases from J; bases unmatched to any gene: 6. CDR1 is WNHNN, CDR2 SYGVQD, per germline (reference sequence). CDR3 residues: CASSDRGGPKYF. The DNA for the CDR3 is TGCGCCAGCAGTGACCGGGGGGGCCCCAAGTACTTC.